The clone carrying this TCR beta chain was detected only a few times. Assay used: immunoSEQ multiplex PCR; TCRdb lists only in-frame clones, some missing. The sample has 150,000 to 200,000 clones, approximately 86% seen once. The data stem from a study of blood T cell repertoires in COVID-19. Study-wide context: From T cells, B-cell-depleted T cells, or PBMCs came the material, which was cDNA or gDNA.

The CDR3 totals 15 residues. V shed 0 bases and J shed 6 bases, with 9 bases lying between them. Germline values: CDR1 LNHNV, CDR2 YYDKDF (reference sequence). Those enrolled, adults aged roughly 18 to 95 years, came from about two dozen US areas. Specimen: PBMCs or T cells enriched from blood (not recorded which). This chain links TRBV15 with TRBJ2-6, with D possibly matching TRBD1 (5 bases). This sequence was found in a man aged 55 to 70 who had recovered from COVID-19. The CDR3 sequence: CATSRDQGQANVLTF. The CDR3 coding sequence is TGTGCCACCAGCAGAGATCAGGGCCAGGCCAACGTCCTGACTTTC.